A single sample gave rise to the 8 T cell receptor beta chains below, sequenced in a study of blood T cell repertoires in COVID-19. Profiled with immunoSEQ multiplex PCR; TCRdb holds only in-frame clones, not every one. The sample has about 15,000 clones; approximately 85% are singletons. Sequenced sample: peripheral blood. Receptor source: a man in his 70s in a cohort sampled during active COVID-19.

In this sample, this clone turned up once. This chain connects TRBV19 to TRBJ2-7, with D unclear. V shed 8 bases and J shed 0 bases, with 11 bases lying between them. CDR3 length: 13 residues. CDR1 is LNHDA, CDR2 SQIVND, per germline (reference sequence). The CDR3 region is CASGFGSSYEQYF. In nucleotides, the CDR3 is TGTGCCAGTGGCTTTGGCAGCTCCTACGAGCAGTACTTC.

The chain recombines TRBV3-1 (or the pseudogene TRBV3-2) with TRBJ2-7; D possibly corresponds to TRBD1 (6 bases). The CDR3 length is 14 residues. V lost 4 bases and J 0 bases, leaving 10 bases between the germline ends. Looked up from germline, CDR1 is LGHDT and CDR2 is YNNKEL (reference sequence). CDR3 sequence reads: CASSLQGSSYEQYF. CDR3 bases: TGTGCCAGCAGCCTACAGGGATCCTCCTACGAGCAGTACTTC.

V is TRBV19 and J is TRBJ2-1; maybe TRBD1 (6 bases). Germline CDR1 LNHDA, CDR2 SQIVND (reference sequence). V shed 1 base and J shed 13 bases, with 8 bases lying between them. The CDR3 covers 11 residues. CDR3 bases: TGTGCCAGTAGTATAGCGGACAGACAGTTCTTC. It codes for CASSIADRQFF.

The genes are TRBV7-9 and TRBJ1-2; 9 nucleotides align to TRBD1. Trimming removed 10 bases from V and 7 bases from J; junction bases left unmatched: 22. The CDR3 loop spans 17 amino acids. Germline V gene sequence: CDR1 SEHNR, CDR2 FQNEAQ (reference sequence). The DNA of the CDR3 is TGTGCCACCCAGAAACCGGGACAGGGTGCTATTGTGGGTGGCTACACCTTC. Protein: CATQKPGQGAIVGGYTF.

In this sample, this clone turned up once. The chain links TRBV11-3 to TRBJ2-6, with a tentative D call TRBD2 (6 bases). The germline V gene encodes CDR1 SGHNT and CDR2 YENEEA. This CDR3 region has 15 residues. V was clipped by 5 bases and J by 4 bases, with 12 bases between them. Written as DNA, the CDR3 is TGTGCCAGCAGCGGTGACGGGAGCGGGGCCAACGTCCTGACTTTC. It is translated as CASSGDGSGANVLTF.

The genes are TRBV9 and TRBJ2-3, with 12 nucleotides matching TRBD1. This CDR3 has 16 residues. The germline V gene has CDR1 SGDLS and CDR2 YYNGEE. Trimming cost V 3 bases and J 4 bases; bases outside gene matches: 6. The CDR3 spells CASSARDRGQSDTQYF. The CDR3 DNA is TGTGCCAGCAGCGCCCGGGACAGGGGGCAGTCAGATACGCAGTATTTT.

This clone was recorded a few times. This chain joins TRBV29-1 and TRBJ2-2; D unresolved. This CDR3 is built from 13 residues. Germline CDR1 reads SQVTM; CDR2 reads ANQGSEA. V was cut by 1 base and J by 4 bases, with 7 bases left in between. The CDR3 DNA reads as TGCAGCGTTGAAGGGCCTCCCACCGGGGAGCTGTTTTTT. Its translation: CSVEGPPTGELFF.

The CDR3, as DNA: TGCGCCAGCAGCCTCCGTGGCGGTGTCACAGATACGCAGTATTTT. It specifies CASSLRGGVTDTQYF. V usage is TRBV4-3 and J usage is TRBJ2-3; D remains ambiguous. The CDR3 runs to 15 residues. V lost 4 bases and J lost 2, with 13 bases in between. Germline CDR1 reads LGHNA; CDR2 reads YSLEER.